The rows below give T cell receptor beta chains drawn from one sample of a study of blood T cell repertoires in COVID-19. Repertoires were generated with immunoSEQ multiplex PCR, while TCRdb's copy carries only in-frame clones and drops some. This sample has a few hundred thousand clones, with around 90% found just once. The sequenced sample consisted of PBMCs or T cells enriched from blood (not recorded which). The receptors come from a woman aged 60-75 years in a cohort exposed to, infected with or recovered from COVID-19 (not recorded which). Each CDR3 is given with its conserved first and last residue. The D gene is left open where the match is weak. Size tells how often a clone was seen (once, few, many) or the class of an expanded clone, and some rows leave it out.

D gene: .
J gene: TRBJ2-3
clone size: .
V gene: TRBV5-8
CDR3 DNA: TGTGCCAGCAGCCCAGGGGAAGGATCCACAGATACGCAGTATTTT
CDR3 protein: CASSPGEGSTDTQYF

D gene: TRBD2
J gene: TRBJ2-3
clone size: .
V gene: TRBV5-6
CDR3 DNA: TGTGCCAGCAGCCAACTAGCGATTAGCACAGATACGCAGTATTTT
CDR3 protein: CASSQLAISTDTQYF

D gene: TRBD2
J gene: TRBJ2-3
clone size: .
V gene: TRBV7-2
CDR3 DNA: TGTGCCAGCAGCTTCGCCGGACTAGCGGGAGGGGAGTATTTT
CDR3 protein: CASSFAGLAGGEYF

D gene: .
J gene: TRBJ1-5
clone size: .
V gene: TRBV19
CDR3 DNA: TGTGCCAGTTCCAGACAGAATAGCAATCAGCCCCAGCATTTT
CDR3 protein: CASSRQNSNQPQHF

D gene: TRBD1
J gene: TRBJ2-1
clone size: .
V gene: TRBV3-1/TRBV3-2
CDR3 DNA: TGTGCCAGCAGGAGAACAGGGGCAGATGAGCAGTTCTTC
CDR3 protein: CASRRTGADEQFF

D gene: .
J gene: TRBJ2-7
clone size: .
V gene: TRBV21-1
CDR3 DNA: TGTGCCAGCAGCAACCTCGGGGAGGGCTCCTACGAGCAGTACTTC
CDR3 protein: CASSNLGEGSYEQYF

D gene: .
J gene: TRBJ2-7
clone size: .
V gene: TRBV9
CDR3 DNA: TGTGCCAGCAGCGTTGGCGGCGCCCCAGAGCAGTACTTC
CDR3 protein: CASSVGGAPEQYF

D gene: .
J gene: TRBJ2-3
clone size: .
V gene: TRBV2
CDR3 DNA: TGTGCCAGCACCTTCACAGATACGCAGTATTTT
CDR3 protein: CASTFTDTQYF

D gene: TRBD1
J gene: TRBJ2-3
clone size: .
V gene: TRBV10-3
CDR3 DNA: TGTGCCATCAGAACGGACAGGGTTGGTCCGGAACCGCCAGATACGCAGTATTTT
CDR3 protein: CAIRTDRVGPEPPDTQYF

D gene: TRBD1
J gene: TRBJ2-7
clone size: once
V gene: TRBV7-6
CDR3 DNA: TGTGCCAGCAGCTTAGGGGGGACAGGTCCTTCCTACGAGCAGTACTTC
CDR3 protein: CASSLGGTGPSYEQYF

D gene: .
J gene: TRBJ1-2
clone size: .
V gene: TRBV19
CDR3 DNA: TGTGCCAGTAGTAACGGTCTCCCGGTCCACTATGGCTACACCTTC
CDR3 protein: CASSNGLPVHYGYTF

D gene: .
J gene: TRBJ2-7
clone size: .
V gene: TRBV27
CDR3 DNA: TGTGCCAGCAGTTTTGGTGGCCCCTCCTACGAGCAGTACTTC
CDR3 protein: CASSFGGPSYEQYF

D gene: TRBD1
J gene: TRBJ1-2
clone size: .
V gene: TRBV28
CDR3 DNA: TGTGCCAGCACCGTGGGGACAGGGCTCTATGGCTACACCTTC
CDR3 protein: CASTVGTGLYGYTF

D gene: TRBD1
J gene: TRBJ2-7
clone size: .
V gene: TRBV27
CDR3 DNA: TGTGCCAGCAGTTTATCGACAGGGTCCTACGAGCAGTACTTC
CDR3 protein: CASSLSTGSYEQYF

D gene: TRBD2
J gene: TRBJ2-2
clone size: .
V gene: TRBV30
CDR3 DNA: TGTGCCTGGCGGACGAGCGGGAGGTACGGCGGGGAGCTGTTTTTT
CDR3 protein: CAWRTSGRYGGELFF

D gene: .
J gene: TRBJ2-3
clone size: .
V gene: TRBV30
CDR3 DNA: TGTGCCTGGAGTCCCGGGCAGGGGACCACAGATACGCAGTATTTT
CDR3 protein: CAWSPGQGTTDTQYF

D gene: .
J gene: TRBJ1-6
clone size: .
V gene: TRBV9
CDR3 DNA: TGTGCCAGCAGCAACTCGGGAGGGGGGGGCTCCTATAATTCACCCCTCCACTTT
CDR3 protein: CASSNSGGGGSYNSPLHF

D gene: .
J gene: TRBJ1-6
clone size: .
V gene: TRBV14
CDR3 DNA: TGTGCCAGCAGCCAAGTCCGTCCCAGGGCGGATTCACCCCTCCACTTT
CDR3 protein: CASSQVRPRADSPLHF

D gene: .
J gene: TRBJ2-5
clone size: .
V gene: TRBV9
CDR3 DNA: TGTGCCAGCAGCGTAAGCGGGGGACAGGGCCAAGAGACCCAGTACTTC
CDR3 protein: CASSVSGGQGQETQYF

D gene: TRBD2
J gene: TRBJ2-3
clone size: .
V gene: TRBV10-3
CDR3 DNA: TGTGCCATCAGGGGTAGCGGGAGTGGGGATACGCAGTATTTT
CDR3 protein: CAIRGSGSGDTQYF

D gene: .
J gene: TRBJ2-1
clone size: .
V gene: TRBV7-9
CDR3 DNA: TGTGCCAGCATCACTGCTGCGGGAAATGAGCAGTTCTTC
CDR3 protein: CASITAAGNEQFF

D gene: .
J gene: TRBJ2-1
clone size: .
V gene: TRBV28
CDR3 DNA: TGTGCCAGCATCCTGAATCGGGGGGCTATATATGAGCAGTTCTTC
CDR3 protein: CASILNRGAIYEQFF

D gene: .
J gene: TRBJ1-2
clone size: .
V gene: TRBV20-1
CDR3 DNA: TGCAGTGCTAAGGGGGACTATGGCTACACCTTC
CDR3 protein: CSAKGDYGYTF

D gene: .
J gene: TRBJ1-5
clone size: .
V gene: TRBV19
CDR3 DNA: TGTGCCAGTAGTATGGGGGGAGGTCAGCCCCAGCATTTT
CDR3 protein: CASSMGGGQPQHF